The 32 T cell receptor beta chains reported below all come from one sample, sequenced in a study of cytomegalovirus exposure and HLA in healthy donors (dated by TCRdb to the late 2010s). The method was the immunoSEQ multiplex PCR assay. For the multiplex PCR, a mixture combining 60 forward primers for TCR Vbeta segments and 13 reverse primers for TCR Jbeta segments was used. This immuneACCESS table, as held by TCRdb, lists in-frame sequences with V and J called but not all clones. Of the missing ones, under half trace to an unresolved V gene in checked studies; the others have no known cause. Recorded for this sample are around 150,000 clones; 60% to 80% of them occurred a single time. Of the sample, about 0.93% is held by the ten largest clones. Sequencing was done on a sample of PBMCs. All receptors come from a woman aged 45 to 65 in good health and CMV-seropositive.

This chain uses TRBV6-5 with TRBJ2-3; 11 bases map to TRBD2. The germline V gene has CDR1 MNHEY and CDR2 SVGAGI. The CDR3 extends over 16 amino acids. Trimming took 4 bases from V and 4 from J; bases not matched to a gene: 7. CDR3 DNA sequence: TGTGCCAGCAGTTCCTTAGCGGGAGGGAAGGCAGATACGCAGTATTTT. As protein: CASSSLAGGKADTQYF.

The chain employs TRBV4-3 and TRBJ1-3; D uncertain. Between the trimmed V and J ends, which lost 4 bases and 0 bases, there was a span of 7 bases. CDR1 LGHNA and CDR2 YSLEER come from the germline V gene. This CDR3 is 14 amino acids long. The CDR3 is CASSRTVSGNTIYF. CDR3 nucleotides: TGCGCCAGCAGCCGCACAGTCTCTGGAAACACCATATATTTT.

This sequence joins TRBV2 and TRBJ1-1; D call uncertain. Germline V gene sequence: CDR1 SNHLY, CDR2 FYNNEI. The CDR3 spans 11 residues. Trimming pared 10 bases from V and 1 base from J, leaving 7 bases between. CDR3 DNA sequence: TGTGCCACCCGACAGAACACTGAAGCTTTCTTT. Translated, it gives CATRQNTEAFF.

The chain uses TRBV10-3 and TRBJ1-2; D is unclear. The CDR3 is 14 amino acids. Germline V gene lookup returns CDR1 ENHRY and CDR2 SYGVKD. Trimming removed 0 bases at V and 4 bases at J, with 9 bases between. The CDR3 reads CAISESRGIYGYTF. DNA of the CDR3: TGTGCCATCAGTGAGTCTCGGGGAATCTATGGCTACACCTTC.

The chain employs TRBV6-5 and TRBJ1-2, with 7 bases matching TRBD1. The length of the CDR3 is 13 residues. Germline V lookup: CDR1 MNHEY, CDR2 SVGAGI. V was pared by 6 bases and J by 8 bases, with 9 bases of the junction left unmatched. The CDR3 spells CASSLQGIGGYTF. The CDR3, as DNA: TGTGCCAGCAGCTTACAGGGGATCGGGGGCTACACCTTC.

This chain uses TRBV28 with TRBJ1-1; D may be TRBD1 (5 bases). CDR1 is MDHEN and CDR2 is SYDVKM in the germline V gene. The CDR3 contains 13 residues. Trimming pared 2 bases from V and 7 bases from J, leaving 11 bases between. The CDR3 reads CASSLPGFGEAFF. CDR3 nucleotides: TGTGCCAGCAGTTTACCAGGGTTTGGTGAAGCTTTCTTT.

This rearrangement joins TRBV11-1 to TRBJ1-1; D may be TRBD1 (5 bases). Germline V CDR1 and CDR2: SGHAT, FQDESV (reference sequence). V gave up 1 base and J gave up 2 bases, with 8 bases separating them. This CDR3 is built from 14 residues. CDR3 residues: CASSLGQINTEAFF. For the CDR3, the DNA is TGTGCCAGCAGCTTAGGACAGATTAACACTGAAGCTTTCTTT. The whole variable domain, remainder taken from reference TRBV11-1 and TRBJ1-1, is EAEVAQSPRYKITEKSQAVAFWCDPISGHATLYWYRQILGQGPELLVQFQDESVVDDSQLPKDRFSAERLKGVDSTLKIQPAELGDSAMYLCASSLGQINTEAFFGQGTRLTVV.

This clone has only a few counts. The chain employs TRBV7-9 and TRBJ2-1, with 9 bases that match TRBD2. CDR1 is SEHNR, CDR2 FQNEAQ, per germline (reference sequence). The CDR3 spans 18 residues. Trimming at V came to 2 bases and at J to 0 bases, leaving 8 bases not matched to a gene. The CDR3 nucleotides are TGTGCCAGCAGCTTAAAAAGGTTTAGCGGGAGCTCCTACAATGAGCAGTTCTTC. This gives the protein CASSLKRFSGSSYNEQFF.

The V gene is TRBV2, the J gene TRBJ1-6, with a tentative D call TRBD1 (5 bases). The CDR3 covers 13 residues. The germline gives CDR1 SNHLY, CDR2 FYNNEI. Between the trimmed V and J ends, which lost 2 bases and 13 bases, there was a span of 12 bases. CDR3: CASSEYRREPLHF. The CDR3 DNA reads TGTGCCAGCAGTGAATACAGGCGGGAGCCCCTCCACTTT.

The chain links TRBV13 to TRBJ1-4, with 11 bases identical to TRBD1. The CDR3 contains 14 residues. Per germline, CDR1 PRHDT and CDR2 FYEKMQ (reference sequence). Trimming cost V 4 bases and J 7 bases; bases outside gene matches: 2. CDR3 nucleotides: TGTGCCAGCAGCTCAGGACAGGGGGCTGAAAAACTGTTTTTT. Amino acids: CASSSGQGAEKLFF. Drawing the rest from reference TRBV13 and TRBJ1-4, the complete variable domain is AAGVIQSPRHLIKEKRETATLKCYPIPRHDTVYWYQQGPGQDPQFLISFYEKMQSDKGSIPDRFSAQQFSDYHSELNMSSLELGDSALYFCASSSGQGAEKLFFGSGTQLSVL.

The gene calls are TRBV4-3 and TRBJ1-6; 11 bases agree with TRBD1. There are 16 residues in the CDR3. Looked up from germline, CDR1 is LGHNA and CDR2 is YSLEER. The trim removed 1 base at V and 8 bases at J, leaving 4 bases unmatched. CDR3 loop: CASSQGTGGADSPLHF. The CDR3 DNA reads TGCGCCAGCAGCCAAGGGACAGGGGGCGCGGATTCACCCCTCCACTTT.

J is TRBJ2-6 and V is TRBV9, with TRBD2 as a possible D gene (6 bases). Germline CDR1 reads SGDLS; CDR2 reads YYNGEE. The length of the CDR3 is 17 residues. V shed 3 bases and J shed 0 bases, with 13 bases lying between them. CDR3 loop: CASSEGLIFSGANVLTF. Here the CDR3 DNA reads TGTGCCAGCAGCGAGGGACTGATCTTCTCTGGGGCCAACGTCCTGACTTTC.

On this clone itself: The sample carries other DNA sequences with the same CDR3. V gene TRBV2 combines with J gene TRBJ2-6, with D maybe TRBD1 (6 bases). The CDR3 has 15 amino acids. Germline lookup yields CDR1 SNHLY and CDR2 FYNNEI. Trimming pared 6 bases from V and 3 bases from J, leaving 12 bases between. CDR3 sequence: CASSVTGNGANVLTF. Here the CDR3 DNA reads TGTGCCAGCAGCGTCACAGGGAATGGGGCCAACGTCCTGACTTTC.

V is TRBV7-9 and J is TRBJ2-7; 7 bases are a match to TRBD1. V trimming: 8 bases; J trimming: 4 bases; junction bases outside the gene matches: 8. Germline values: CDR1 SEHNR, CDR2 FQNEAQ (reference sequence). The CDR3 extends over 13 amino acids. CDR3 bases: TGTGCCAGCGGTCGAGCAGGGGGTTACGAGCAGTACTTC. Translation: CASGRAGGYEQYF.

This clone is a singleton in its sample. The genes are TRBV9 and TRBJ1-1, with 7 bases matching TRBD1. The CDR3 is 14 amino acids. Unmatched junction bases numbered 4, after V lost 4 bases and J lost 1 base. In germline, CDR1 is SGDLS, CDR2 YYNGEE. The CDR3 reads CASSRRQGNTEAFF. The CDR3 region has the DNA TGTGCCAGCAGCCGACGACAGGGGAACACTGAAGCTTTCTTT. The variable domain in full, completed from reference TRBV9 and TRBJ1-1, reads DSGVTQTPKHLITATGQRVTLRCSPRSGDLSVYWYQQSLDQGLQFLIQYYNGEERAKGNILERFSAQQFPDLHSELNLSSLELGDSALYFCASSRRQGNTEAFFGQGTRLTVV.

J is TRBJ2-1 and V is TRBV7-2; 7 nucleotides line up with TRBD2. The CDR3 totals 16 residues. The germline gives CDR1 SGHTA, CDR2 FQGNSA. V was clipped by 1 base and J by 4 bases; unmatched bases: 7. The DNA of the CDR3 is TGTGCCAGCAGCTTAGGGGCTAGCGGACTATACAATGAGCAGTTCTTC. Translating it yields CASSLGASGLYNEQFF.

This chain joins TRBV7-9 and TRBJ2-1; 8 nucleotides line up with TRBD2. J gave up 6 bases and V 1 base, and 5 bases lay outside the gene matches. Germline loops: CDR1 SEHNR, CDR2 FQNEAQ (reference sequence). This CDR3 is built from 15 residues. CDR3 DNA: TGTGCCAGCAGCTTAGGAGCGGGAGCAGGCAATGAGCAGTTCTTC. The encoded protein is CASSLGAGAGNEQFF. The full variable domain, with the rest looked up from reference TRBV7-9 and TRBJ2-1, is DTGVSQNPRHKITKRGQNVTFRCDPISEHNRLYWYRQTLGQGPEFLTYFQNEAQLEKSRLLSDRFSAERPKGSFSTLEIQRTEQGDSAMYLCASSLGAGAGNEQFFGPGTRLTVL.

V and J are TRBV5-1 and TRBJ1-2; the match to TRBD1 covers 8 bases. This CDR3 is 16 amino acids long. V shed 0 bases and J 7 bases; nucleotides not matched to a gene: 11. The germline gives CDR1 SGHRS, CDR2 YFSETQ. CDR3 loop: CASSLAIRQGISGYTF. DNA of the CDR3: TGCGCCAGCAGCTTGGCGATCCGACAGGGGATCTCTGGCTACACCTTC.

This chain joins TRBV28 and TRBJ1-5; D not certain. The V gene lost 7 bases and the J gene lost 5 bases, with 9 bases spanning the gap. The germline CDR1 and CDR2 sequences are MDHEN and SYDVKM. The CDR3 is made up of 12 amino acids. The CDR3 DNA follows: TGTGCCAGCACCCCAACTTATCAGCCCCAGCATTTT. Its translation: CASTPTYQPQHF.

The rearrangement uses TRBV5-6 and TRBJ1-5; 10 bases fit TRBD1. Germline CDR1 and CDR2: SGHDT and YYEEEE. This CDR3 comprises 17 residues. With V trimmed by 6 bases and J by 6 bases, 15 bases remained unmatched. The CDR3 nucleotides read TGTGCCAGCACCTCGTGGCATACCGGGACAGGGGTTCAGCCCCAGCATTTT. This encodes CASTSWHTGTGVQPQHF.

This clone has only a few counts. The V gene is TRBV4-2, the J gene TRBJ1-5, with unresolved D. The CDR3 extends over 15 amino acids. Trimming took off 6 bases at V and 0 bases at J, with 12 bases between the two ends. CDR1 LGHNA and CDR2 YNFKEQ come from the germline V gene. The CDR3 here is CASRPTVYSNQPQHF. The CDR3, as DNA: TGTGCCAGCAGACCTACGGTATATAGCAATCAGCCCCAGCATTTT.

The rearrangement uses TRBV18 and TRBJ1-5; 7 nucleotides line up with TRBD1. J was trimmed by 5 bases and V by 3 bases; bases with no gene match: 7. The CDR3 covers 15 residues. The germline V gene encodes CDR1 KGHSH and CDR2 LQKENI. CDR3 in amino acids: CASSPGGTVYQPQHF. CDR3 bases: TGTGCCAGCTCACCCGGCGGGACAGTCTATCAGCCCCAGCATTTT.

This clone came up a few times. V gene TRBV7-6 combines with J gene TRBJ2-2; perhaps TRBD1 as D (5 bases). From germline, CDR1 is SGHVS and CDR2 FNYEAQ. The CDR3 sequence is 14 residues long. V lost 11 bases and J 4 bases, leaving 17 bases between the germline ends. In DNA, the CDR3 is TGTGCCTCCGTAACTGGGGCCGCCACCGGGGAGCTGTTTTTT. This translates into CASVTGAATGELFF.

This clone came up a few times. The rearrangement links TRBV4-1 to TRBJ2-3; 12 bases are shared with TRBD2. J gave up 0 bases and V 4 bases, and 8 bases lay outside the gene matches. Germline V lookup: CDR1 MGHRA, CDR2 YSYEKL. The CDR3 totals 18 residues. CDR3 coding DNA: TGCGCCAGCAGCCGCCAGACCGGGACTAGCGGGAGCACAGATACGCAGTATTTT. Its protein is CASSRQTGTSGSTDTQYF.

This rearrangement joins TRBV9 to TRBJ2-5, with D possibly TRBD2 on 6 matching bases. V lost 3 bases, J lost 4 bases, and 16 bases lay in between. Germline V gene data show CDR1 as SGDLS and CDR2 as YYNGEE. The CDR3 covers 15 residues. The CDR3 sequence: CASSGRLGAGETQYF. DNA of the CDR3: TGTGCCAGCAGCGGCAGACTAGGGGCAGGAGAGACCCAGTACTTC.

The CDR3 protein is CASSLQGNAKNIQYF. The CDR3 coding sequence is TGTGCCAGCAGCTTACAGGGTAACGCCAAAAACATTCAGTACTTC. V usage is TRBV5-8 and J usage is TRBJ2-4; maybe TRBD1 (6 bases). V was clipped by 2 bases and J by 1 base, with 10 bases between them. This CDR3 is 15 amino acids long. CDR1 is SGHTS, CDR2 YDEGEE, per germline.

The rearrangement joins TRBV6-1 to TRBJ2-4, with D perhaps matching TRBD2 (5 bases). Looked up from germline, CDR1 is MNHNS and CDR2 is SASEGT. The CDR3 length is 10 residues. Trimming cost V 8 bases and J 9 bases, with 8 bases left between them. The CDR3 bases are TGTGCCAGCGAAGAGGGCATTCAGTACTTC. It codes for CASEEGIQYF.

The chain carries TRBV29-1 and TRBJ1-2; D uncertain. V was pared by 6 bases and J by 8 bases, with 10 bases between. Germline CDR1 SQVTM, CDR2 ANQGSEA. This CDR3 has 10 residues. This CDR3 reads CSVGDGGYTF. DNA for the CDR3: TGCAGCGTCGGGGATGGGGGCTACACCTTC.

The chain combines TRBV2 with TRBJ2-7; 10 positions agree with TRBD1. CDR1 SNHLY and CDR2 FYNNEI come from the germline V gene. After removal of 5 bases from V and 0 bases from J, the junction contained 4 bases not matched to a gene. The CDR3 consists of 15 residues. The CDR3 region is CASSLGQGSSYEQYF. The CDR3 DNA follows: TGTGCCAGCAGTTTGGGACAGGGGTCCTCCTACGAGCAGTACTTC. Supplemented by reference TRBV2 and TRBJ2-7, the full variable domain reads EPEVTQTPSHQVTQMGQEVILRCVPISNHLYFYWYRQILGQKVEFLVSFYNNEISEKSEIFDDQFSVERPDGSNFTLKIRSTKLEDSAMYFCASSLGQGSSYEQYFGPGTRLTVT.

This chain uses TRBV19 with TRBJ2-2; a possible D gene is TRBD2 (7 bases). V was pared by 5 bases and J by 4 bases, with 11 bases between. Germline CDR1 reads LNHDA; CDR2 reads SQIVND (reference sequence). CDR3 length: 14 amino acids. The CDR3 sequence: CASSWRGRTGELFF. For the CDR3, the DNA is TGTGCCAGTAGTTGGCGGGGGCGCACCGGGGAGCTGTTTTTT. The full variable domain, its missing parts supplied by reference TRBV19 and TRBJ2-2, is DGGITQSPKYLFRKEGQNVTLSCEQNLNHDAMYWYRQDPGQGLRLIYYSQIVNDFQKGDIAEGYSVSREKKESFPLTVTSAQKNPTAFYLCASSWRGRTGELFFGEGSRLTVL.

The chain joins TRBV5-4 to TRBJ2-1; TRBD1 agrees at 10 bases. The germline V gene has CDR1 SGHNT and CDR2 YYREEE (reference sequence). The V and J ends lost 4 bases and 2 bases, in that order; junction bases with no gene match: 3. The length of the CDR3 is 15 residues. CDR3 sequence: CASSRDRGPYNEQFF. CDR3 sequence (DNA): TGTGCCAGCAGCAGGGACAGGGGACCCTACAATGAGCAGTTCTTC.

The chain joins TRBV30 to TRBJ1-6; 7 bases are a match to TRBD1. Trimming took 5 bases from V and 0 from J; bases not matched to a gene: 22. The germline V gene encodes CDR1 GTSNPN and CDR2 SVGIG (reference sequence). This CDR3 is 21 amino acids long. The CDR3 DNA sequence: TGTGCCTGGGGGCAGGGGCACACGGGACAGAGGATTAGCTCCTATAATTCACCCCTCCACTTT. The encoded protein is CAWGQGHTGQRISSYNSPLHF.